This TCR beta chain was captured in a study of shared clonotypes between healthy human individuals. Regarding the study as a whole: The donor pool, a small one, limited the genetic and exposure-history diversity represented. Sorted-subset sequencing was shown by rarefaction to be incomplete despite large depth. Among donors, sharing of clonotypes was expected to be affected by sequencing depth. Naive subsets tended to show greater estimated richness than memory subsets.

Some clones are missing from TCRdb's copy, which holds only in-frame ones; the method was immunoSEQ multiplex PCR. Here the sample spans about 360,000 clones, about 70% being singletons. A word on this clone: Its specificity is not known.

Germline CDR1 and CDR2: SQVTM and ANQGSEA. The V gene lost 3 bases and the J gene lost 5 bases, with 11 bases spanning the gap. This CDR3 contains 12 residues. Source material: memory CD4+ T cells sorted from blood. Subset given: CD45RA-negative fraction. The source of this sequence is a man younger than 45 in good health. The gene calls are TRBV29-1 and TRBJ2-7; perhaps TRBD2 as D (6 bases). The CDR3 DNA reads as TGCAGCGTTGAGCGGGAAGGTAACGAGCAGTACTTC. Translated, it gives CSVEREGNEQYF.